This T cell receptor (beta chain) is drawn from a study of blood T cells in healthy people across ages. Healthy Russian Caucasian donors spanned ages about 6 to 100 years. Isolated per sample were at least 6 million PBMCs. PCR was performed a second time for 7 to 11 cycles using a sample-barcoded 5' primer and a J-beta primer mix. The authors tagged each cDNA molecule using a template-switch adaptor with 12 random nucleotides. A single record per CDR3 protein comes from TCRdb applying MiXCR to the 5' RACE reads. Among about 1,600,000 distinct CDR3 sequences listed, around 42% were seen once. Sequenced input: blood. The TCR originated in a young woman in good health.

The CDR3 protein is CASSPARGLRDTQYF. The CDR3 DNA reads as TGTGCCAGCAGCCCCGCCCGGGGACTGCGGGATACGCAGTATTTT. This chain uses TRBV11-2 with TRBJ2-3, with D possibly TRBD2 on 6 matching bases. Germline V CDR1 and CDR2: SGHAT, FQNNGV. This CDR3 is built from 15 residues. Trimming stripped 5 bases from V and 6 bases from J, with 18 bases between.